The rows below give T cell receptor beta chains drawn from one sample of a study of cytomegalovirus exposure and HLA in healthy donors. TCRdb's copy holds only in-frame clones and misses some; the assay was immunoSEQ multiplex PCR. The sample holds some 170,000 clones, approximately 80% seen once. The sequencing input was PBMCs. These receptors all come from a woman in her late teens or twenties in good health and CMV-seropositive. Each CDR3 is given with its conserved first and last residue. The D gene is left open where the match is weak. Clone size is not always given. Where it is, it says once, few, many or a class for expanded clones.

j_call v_call clone_size d_call cdr3_nt cdr3_aa
TRBJ1-1 TRBV2 NA NA TGTGCCAGCAGTGGGGACGGGGGTCGGTCGAACACTGAAGCTTTCTTT CASSGDGGRSNTEAFF
TRBJ2-2 TRBV21-1 NA NA TGTGCCAGCAGCAACCGCGGGGGGGGGCTGAACACCGGGGAGCTGTTTTTT CASSNRGGGLNTGELFF
TRBJ1-1 TRBV5-5 NA NA TGTGCCAGCAGCTTGACAGGGAAGTACACTGAAGCTTTCTTT CASSLTGKYTEAFF
TRBJ2-2 TRBV5-1 few TRBD1 TGCGCCAGCAGCCTGGACAGGGTGGACACCGGGGAGCTGTTTTTT CASSLDRVDTGELFF
TRBJ1-1 TRBV7-3 few NA TGTGCCAGCAGCTTAACGGCAGCGAGTGAAGCTTTCTTT CASSLTAASEAFF
TRBJ1-1 TRBV28 NA NA TGTGCCAGCAGTTTATCGGCAGGCGCGGGGAACACTGAAGCTTTCTTT CASSLSAGAGNTEAFF
TRBJ1-4 TRBV29-1 NA NA TGCAGCGTTGGAGGTCCCGGTAATGAAAAACTGTTTTTT CSVGGPGNEKLFF
TRBJ2-2 TRBV6-5 NA TRBD1 TGTGCCAGCAGTTCGACAGGGGAAGATTTCCGGGAGCTGTTTTTT CASSSTGEDFRELFF
TRBJ1-2 TRBV5-1 NA NA TGCGCCAGCAGCTTGGTTACAGGCCAAGACTATGGCTACACCTTC CASSLVTGQDYGYTF
TRBJ2-2 TRBV13 NA NA TGTGCCAGCAGCTTGGGGACAACCACCGGGGAGCTGTTTTTT CASSLGTTTGELFF
TRBJ1-1 TRBV5-6 NA NA TGTGCCAGCAGCTTATTGGGTAGTACGGGGAGCCACACTGAAGCTTTCTTT CASSLLGSTGSHTEAFF
TRBJ2-7 TRBV6-1 NA TRBD1 TGTGCCAGCAGTATTACAGGGGACCAGTCCTACGAGCAGTACTTC CASSITGDQSYEQYF
TRBJ2-1 TRBV6-5 once NA TGTGCCAGCAGTCAGACAGAAGAAATTTACAATGAGCAGTTCTTC CASSQTEEIYNEQFF
TRBJ2-3 TRBV7-9 NA NA TGTGCCAGCAGCTTGGGGCCCCGCGATACGCAGTATTTT CASSLGPRDTQYF
TRBJ1-5 TRBV10-2 NA NA TGCGCCAGCAGTGAGTCGGGACACCGAAATCAGCCCCAGCATTTT CASSESGHRNQPQHF
TRBJ2-3 TRBV28 NA NA TGTGCCAGCAGCCGAACCGGACTAGATACGCAGTATTTT CASSRTGLDTQYF
TRBJ2-5 TRBV9 NA NA TGTGCCAGCAGCGAAACGACTCCCACGGGGGAGACCCAGTACTTC CASSETTPTGETQYF
TRBJ1-2 TRBV5-1 NA NA TGCGCCAGCAGCTCACCAAACCAGGGAGGGTTAAGAGGCTACACCTTC CASSSPNQGGLRGYTF
TRBJ1-4 TRBV2 NA TRBD1 TGTGCCAGCGAGGGACAGGGGGTATCTAATGAAAAACTGTTTTTT CASEGQGVSNEKLFF
TRBJ2-2 TRBV25-1 NA NA TGTGCCAGCCCGCCCTCCAAGGGGCTTTACACCGGGGAGCTGTTTTTT CASPPSKGLYTGELFF
TRBJ2-3 TRBV5-1 NA TRBD1 TGCGCCAGCAGCCAACCGAGGGACAGGGCCACAGATACGCAGTATTTT CASSQPRDRATDTQYF
TRBJ1-2 TRBV7-4 NA TRBD1 TGTGCCAGCAGCTTCTGGTGGGACAGGGGGCGCGTCTATGGCTACACCTTC CASSFWWDRGRVYGYTF
TRBJ1-2 TRBV27 NA NA TGTGCCAGCAGTCCAGCGGACGCTAACTATGGCTACACCTTC CASSPADANYGYTF
TRBJ2-7 TRBV2 NA NA TGTGCCAGCAGCCAAAGTTGGATTACCGGGAGTGTTTACGAGCAGTACTTC CASSQSWITGSVYEQYF
TRBJ2-7 TRBV29-1 NA NA TGCAGCGTTGACGGAGGAGGGGGCTCTAGCTCCTACGAGCAGTACTTC CSVDGGGGSSSYEQYF
TRBJ1-1 TRBV28 few NA TGTGCCAGCCTCGTGGAGGACACTGAAGCTTTCTTT CASLVEDTEAFF
TRBJ1-2 TRBV29-1 NA TRBD1 TGCAGCTCGAGGGACAGCCACCACGGTGAGGGCTACACCTTC CSSRDSHHGEGYTF
TRBJ1-3 TRBV7-6 NA TRBD1 TGTGCCAGCAGTCCCTCGGGGACAGCTGGAAACACCATATATTTT CASSPSGTAGNTIYF
TRBJ2-7 TRBV6-6 NA TRBD1 TGTGCCACCAGGGGGCGCGGCCAAAGCTCCTACGAGCAGTACTTC CATRGRGQSSYEQYF
TRBJ2-3 TRBV7-2 NA NA TGTGCCAGCAGTCTGGTGCAGGGGAAGTTAGATACGCAGTATTTT CASSLVQGKLDTQYF
TRBJ2-3 TRBV4-1 NA NA TGCGCCAGCAGCCAAGTCGGTCTAATCAAGTATTTT CASSQVGLIKYF
TRBJ2-2 TRBV6-5 NA TRBD1 TGTGCCAGCAAAGGGACAGCGAACACCGGGGAGCTGTTTTTT CASKGTANTGELFF
TRBJ1-1 TRBV19 NA NA TGTGCCAGTAGTACCTACAGGGAAAACACTGAAGCTTTCTTT CASSTYRENTEAFF
TRBJ2-7 TRBV7-9 NA NA TGTGCCAGCAGCCGAGACTTTTACGAGCAGTACTTC CASSRDFYEQYF
TRBJ1-5 TRBV19 NA NA TGTGCCAGTAGCTGGGGGCATAATCAGCCCCAGCATTTT CASSWGHNQPQHF
TRBJ1-2 TRBV7-3 NA NA TGTGCCAGCAGCTTAACGTCGAGGGCAGGCGGCTATGGCTACACCTTC CASSLTSRAGGYGYTF
TRBJ2-7 TRBV28 NA TRBD2 TGTGCCAGCATCATTAGCGGGGAATATGGCGAGCAGTACTTC CASIISGEYGEQYF